A selection of T cell receptor beta chains follows, all from one sample in a study of T cell changes during pregnancy in multiple sclerosis. The assay was immunoSEQ multiplex PCR, and TCRdb's table has in-frame clones only and misses some. Here the sample spans about 110,000 clones, less than 95% being singletons. Sequencing used peripheral blood, obtained after pregnancy. Source of these receptors: a female donor with multiple sclerosis, enrolled in a pregnancy study. CDR3s include the opening cysteine and the closing phenylalanine or tryptophan. Each record gives: V gene, clone size, D gene, J gene, CDR3 protein, CDR3 DNA. The D gene is left open where the match is weak. Rows may omit the clone size; those that give it use once, few, many or a size class.

TRBV10-3	few	NA	TRBJ1-3	CAISESPERDRGGNTIYF	TGTGCCATCAGTGAGTCGCCAGAGCGGGATCGGGGTGGAAACACCATATATTTT
TRBV6-5	NA	NA	TRBJ2-7	CASSYISRTGSYEQYF	TGTGCCAGCAGTTACATTTCCCGGACGGGGTCCTACGAGCAGTACTTC
TRBV9	once	NA	TRBJ1-5	CASSVGRNNQPQHF	TGTGCCAGCAGCGTGGGGCGGAACAATCAGCCCCAGCATTTT
TRBV7-3	NA	TRBD2	TRBJ2-2	CASSRDPSGGRTGELFF	TGTGCCAGCAGCCGAGACCCTAGCGGGGGGCGGACCGGGGAGCTGTTTTTT
TRBV5-6	NA	NA	TRBJ1-2	CASILLNRASGYTF	TGTGCCAGCATCCTCCTGAACAGGGCGTCGGGCTACACCTTC
TRBV4-1	NA	NA	TRBJ1-5	CASSQDPGISNQPQHF	TGCGCCAGCAGCCAAGATCCAGGGATTAGCAATCAGCCCCAGCATTTT
TRBV5-1	NA	NA	TRBJ2-5	CASSLVRGYQETQYF	TGCGCCAGCAGTCTTGTAAGGGGATACCAAGAGACCCAGTACTTC
TRBV4-2	NA	NA	TRBJ2-7	CASSERGGVGSYEQYF	TGTGCCAGCAGCGAAAGGGGAGGTGTAGGGTCCTACGAGCAGTACTTC
TRBV6-1	NA	NA	TRBJ1-1	CASSPDPTRATEAFF	TGTGCCAGCAGTCCGGACCCTACGAGGGCCACTGAAGCTTTCTTT
TRBV19	few	NA	TRBJ2-4	CASSSGATEIQYF	TGTGCCAGTAGTAGCGGGGCCACTGAAATTCAGTACTTC
TRBV28	NA	TRBD1	TRBJ2-3	CASSAPGTGRWDTQYF	TGTGCCAGCAGCGCGCCTGGGACAGGAAGATGGGATACGCAGTATTTT
TRBV19	NA	NA	TRBJ2-3	CASTPAVSTDTQYF	TGTGCCAGTACCCCAGCGGTTAGCACAGATACGCAGTATTTT
TRBV6-5	NA	NA	TRBJ1-5	CASSYGRNQPQHF	TGTGCCAGCAGTTATGGTCGGAATCAGCCCCAGCATTTT
TRBV10-3	NA	TRBD2	TRBJ2-1	CAISVLTSGRSDEQFF	TGTGCCATCAGTGTGTTAACTAGCGGGAGAAGTGATGAGCAGTTCTTC
TRBV4-2	NA	NA	TRBJ2-7	CASSQTGWAGPSSYEQYF	TGTGCCAGCAGCCAAACCGGGTGGGCGGGACCCTCATCCTACGAGCAGTACTTC
TRBV6-1	NA	TRBD1	TRBJ1-4	CASKTGTGENEKLFF	TGTGCCAGCAAGACCGGGACAGGGGAGAACGAAAAACTGTTTTTT
TRBV18	NA	TRBD1	TRBJ1-3	CASSPRQGARGNTIYF	TGTGCCAGCTCACCAAGGCAGGGGGCGCGAGGAAACACCATATATTTT
TRBV7-9	NA	TRBD2	TRBJ2-1	CASSLFGGAYNEQFF	TGTGCCAGCAGCTTATTCGGGGGGGCCTACAATGAGCAGTTCTTC
TRBV2	NA	TRBD2	TRBJ2-1	CASSDRTSGSPYNEQFF	TGTGCCAGCAGCGACAGGACTAGCGGGAGCCCCTACAATGAGCAGTTCTTC
TRBV9	NA	TRBD1	TRBJ2-2	CASSIGTGGATGELFF	TGTGCCAGCAGCATCGGGACAGGGGGCGCAACCGGGGAGCTGTTTTTT
TRBV7-3	NA	NA	TRBJ2-5	CASSPAPRGQLQETQYF	TGTGCCAGCAGCCCCGCGCCCAGAGGACAGCTCCAAGAGACCCAGTACTTC
TRBV30	NA	TRBD2	TRBJ2-2	CAWSELAVNTGELFF	TGTGCCTGGAGTGAACTAGCGGTGAACACCGGGGAGCTGTTTTTT
TRBV15	NA	NA	TRBJ2-7	CATSTVLSYEQYF	TGTGCCACCAGCACCGTCCTCTCCTACGAGCAGTACTTC